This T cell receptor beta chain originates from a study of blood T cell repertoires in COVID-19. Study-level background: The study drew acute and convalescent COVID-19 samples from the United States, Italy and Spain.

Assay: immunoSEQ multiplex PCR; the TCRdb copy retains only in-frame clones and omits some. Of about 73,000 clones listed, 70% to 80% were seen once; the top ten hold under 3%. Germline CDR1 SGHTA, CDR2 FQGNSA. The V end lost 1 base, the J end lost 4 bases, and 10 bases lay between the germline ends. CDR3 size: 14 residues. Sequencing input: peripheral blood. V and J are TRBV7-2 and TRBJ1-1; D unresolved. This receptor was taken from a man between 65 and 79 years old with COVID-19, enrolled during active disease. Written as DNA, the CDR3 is TGTGCCAGCAGCTTAGGAGGGAAAATCACTGAAGCTTTCTTT. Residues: CASSLGGKITEAFF. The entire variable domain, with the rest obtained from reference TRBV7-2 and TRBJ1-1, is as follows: GAGVSQSPSNKVTEKGKDVELRCDPISGHTALYWYRQSLGQGLEFLIYFQGNSAPDKSGLPSDRFSAERTGGSVSTLTIQRTQQEDSAVYLCASSLGGKITEAFFGQGTRLTVV.